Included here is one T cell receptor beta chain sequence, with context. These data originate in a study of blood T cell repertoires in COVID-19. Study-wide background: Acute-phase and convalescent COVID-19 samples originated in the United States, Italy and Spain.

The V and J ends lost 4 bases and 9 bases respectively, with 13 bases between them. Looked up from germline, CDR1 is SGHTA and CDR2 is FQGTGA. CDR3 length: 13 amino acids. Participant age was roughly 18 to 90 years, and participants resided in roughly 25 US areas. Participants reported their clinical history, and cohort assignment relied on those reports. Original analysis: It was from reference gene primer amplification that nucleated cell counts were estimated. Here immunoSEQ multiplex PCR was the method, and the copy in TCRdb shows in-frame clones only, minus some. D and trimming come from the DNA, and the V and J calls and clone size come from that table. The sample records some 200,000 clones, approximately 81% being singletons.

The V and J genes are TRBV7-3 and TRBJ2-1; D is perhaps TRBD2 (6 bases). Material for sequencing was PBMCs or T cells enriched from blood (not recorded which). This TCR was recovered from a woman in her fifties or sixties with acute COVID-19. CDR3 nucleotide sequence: TGTGCCAGCAGCTCGACTAGGGTGGGTGAGCAGTTCTTC. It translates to CASSSTRVGEQFF.